A single sample is the source of the 5 T cell receptor beta chains below, sequenced in a study of CD8+ T cells in alopecia areata. RNA was isolated and reverse transcribed to cDNA, the sequencing template. Sequencing used immunoSEQ multiplex PCR; TCRdb keeps in-frame clones, though not all of them. This sample has 140,000 to 150,000 clones, with about 51% found just once. The sample consisted of CD4+ T cells sorted from blood, taken at week 0. The receptors were sampled from a human donor with alopecia areata.

This clone was counted only a few times. The chain carries TRBV5-6 and TRBJ2-1; D tentatively fits TRBD1 or TRBD2 (5 bases each). Germline V gene sequence: CDR1 SGHDT, CDR2 YYEEEE. This CDR3 spans 15 amino acids. Deletions cut 4 bases from V and 3 bases from J, with 14 bases between. CDR3 nucleotides: TGTGCCAGCAGCCTGTGGGACCGACTCTACAATGAGCAGTTCTTC. Amino acid sequence: CASSLWDRLYNEQFF.

The chain joins TRBV5-4 to TRBJ2-4; no clear D gene. In germline, CDR1 is SGHNT, CDR2 YYREEE (reference sequence). V was pared by 0 bases and J by 9 bases, with 10 bases between. The CDR3 spans 13 residues. CDR3 loop: CASSLEAPGIQYF. DNA for the CDR3: TGTGCCAGCAGCTTGGAGGCACCCGGCATTCAGTACTTC.

This chain connects TRBV5-4 to TRBJ2-7, with D perhaps matching TRBD2 (5 bases). The CDR3 has 15 amino acids. CDR1 SGHNT and CDR2 YYREEE come from the germline V gene (reference sequence). Trimming took 3 bases from V and 3 from J, leaving 16 bases between them. CDR3 residues: CASSSDVASGYEQYF. Here the CDR3 DNA reads TGTGCCAGCAGCTCCGACGTAGCGAGTGGCTACGAGCAGTACTTC.

J is TRBJ2-6 and V is TRBV15; D gene ambiguous. The ends were cut back, 1 base at V and 0 bases at J, with 4 bases in the middle. This CDR3 has 15 amino acids. Per the germline V gene, CDR1 is LNHNV and CDR2 is YYDKDF (reference sequence). The CDR3 nucleotides are TGTGCCACCAGCAGAGGCCCCTCTGGGGCCAACGTCCTGACTTTC. As protein: CATSRGPSGANVLTF.

This clone appeared a few times. This sequence joins TRBV28 and TRBJ2-3; D not resolved. Trimming cost V 4 bases and J 0 bases, with 14 bases left between them. The germline V gene has CDR1 MDHEN and CDR2 SYDVKM. This CDR3 is 16 amino acids long. In DNA, the CDR3 is TGTGCCAGCAGTTCACAAAGGAGCGTTAGCACAGATACGCAGTATTTT. Its translation is CASSSQRSVSTDTQYF.